This is a list of T cell receptor beta chains from one sample in a study of T cell repertoires in cytomegalovirus infection. TCRdb itself ran the reads through MiXCR, one entry per CDR3 protein. The sample shows around 280,000 distinct CDR3 sequences, approximately 8.9% of them seen only once. The sample taken for sequencing was PBMCs. All receptors derive from a human donor in good health (CMV status not recorded). Some clones in this sample may be carry-over from other donors' samples. CDR3s include the opening cysteine and the closing phenylalanine or tryptophan. D genes are given only for firm matches. For some rows the clone size is stated as once, few or many, or as a class when expanded; others skip it.

>TRBJ1-2|TRBV12-3/TRBV12-4|TRBD1|many
CASSFQIPGQAVGVDGYTF
TGTGCCAGCAGTTTCCAGATACCGGGACAGGCGGTGGGGGTGGATGGCTACACCTTC
>TRBJ2-2|TRBV7-3|-|-
CASSLRSGNTGELFF
TGTGCCAGCAGCTTAAGATCCGGGAACACCGGGGAGCTGTTTTTT
>TRBJ2-3|TRBV7-6|-|many
CASSLRDASSTDTQYF
TGTGCCAGCAGCTTACGCGACGCGAGCTCCACAGATACGCAGTATTTT
>TRBJ1-1|TRBV5-1|-|many
CASSLGGSASTEAFF
TGCGCCAGCAGCTTGGGAGGGTCGGCGAGCACTGAAGCTTTCTTT
>TRBJ2-5|TRBV20-1|-|-
CSASTITRVETQYF
TGCAGTGCTAGCACGATTACTAGAGTGGAGACCCAGTACTTC
>TRBJ2-3|TRBV2|TRBD2|-
CASRLAGGGTDTQYF
TGTGCCAGCAGGTTAGCGGGGGGCGGCACAGATACGCAGTATTTT
>TRBJ1-1|TRBV5-1|-|-
CASSLAQANAEAFF
TGCGCCAGCAGCTTGGCCCAGGCAAACGCTGAAGCTTTCTTT
>TRBJ1-6|TRBV20-1|-|many
CSASSGGGATYNSPLHF
TGCAGTGCTAGCTCCGGGGGGGGGGCTACCTATAATTCACCCCTCCACTTT
>TRBJ1-1|TRBV6-2/TRBV6-3|TRBD1|many
CASRLTGGGTEAFF
TGTGCCAGCAGATTGACAGGGGGTGGCACTGAAGCTTTCTTT
>TRBJ1-6|TRBV11-2|-|many
CASSLEGLTNSPLHF
TGTGCCAGCAGCTTAGAAGGGCTGACGAATTCACCCCTCCACTTT
>TRBJ2-3|TRBV20-1|-|many
CSARKQRTLYSTDTQYF
TGCAGTGCTAGAAAGCAGCGGACTCTGTATAGCACAGATACGCAGTATTTT
>TRBJ2-1|TRBV5-1|TRBD1|-
CASSLGQGVDEQFF
TGCGCCAGCAGCTTAGGACAGGGGGTCGATGAGCAGTTCTTC
>TRBJ1-5|TRBV11-2|-|many
CASSFGADSNQPQHF
TGTGCCAGCAGCTTCGGAGCCGATAGCAATCAGCCCCAGCATTTT
>TRBJ2-3|TRBV29-1|TRBD2|few
CSVEVSGGTDTQYF
TGCAGCGTTGAGGTTAGCGGGGGGACAGATACGCAGTATTTT
>TRBJ2-7|TRBV7-9|TRBD1|many
CASSPGGQYTYEQYF
TGTGCCAGCAGCCCTGGGGGACAGTATACCTACGAGCAGTACTTC
>TRBJ2-1|TRBV19|-|-
CASASETEALWGYNEQFF
TGTGCCAGTGCTTCCGAGACAGAAGCCCTCTGGGGTTACAATGAGCAGTTCTTC
>TRBJ2-1|TRBV4-3|-|many
CASSHLRNEQFF
TGCGCCAGCAGCCACTTACGGAATGAGCAGTTCTTC
>TRBJ1-6|TRBV20-1|TRBD1|many
CSADRGESPLHF
TGCAGTGCTGACAGGGGGGAGTCACCCCTCCACTTT
>TRBJ1-5|TRBV2|TRBD1|few
CASRMDREVQPQHF
TGTGCCAGCAGGATGGACAGGGAAGTTCAGCCCCAGCATTTT
>TRBJ2-3|TRBV23-1|-|many
CASSRPGLEILWQYF
TGCGCCAGCAGTCGACCGGGACTGGAGATTTTATGGCAGTATTTT
>TRBJ1-5|TRBV12-3/TRBV12-4|-|many
CASSLTGSNQPQHF
TGTGCCAGCAGTTTAACAGGGAGCAATCAGCCCCAGCATTTT
>TRBJ2-5|TRBV7-2|TRBD2|many
CASSFLAGIETQYF
TGTGCCAGCAGCTTTCTAGCGGGGATAGAGACCCAGTACTTC
>TRBJ1-1|TRBV12-3/TRBV12-4|TRBD1|many
CASSPRDRGFRHTEAFF
TGTGCCAGCAGTCCACGGGACAGGGGTTTTCGGCACACTGAAGCTTTCTTT
>TRBJ2-5|TRBV4-1|-|-
CASSSGIGQETQYF
TGCGCCAGCAGCTCCGGGATCGGTCAAGAGACCCAGTACTTC
>TRBJ2-1|TRBV6-2/TRBV6-3|TRBD2|many
CASSYSGLAGEQFF
TGTGCCAGCAGTTACTCAGGACTAGCGGGGGAGCAGTTCTTC
>TRBJ2-1|TRBV7-8|-|many
CASSLAYSEEQFF
TGTGCCAGCAGCTTAGCTTACAGTGAAGAGCAGTTCTTC
>TRBJ1-2|TRBV28|TRBD1|many
CASSLTGTVFGYTF
TGTGCCAGCAGTTTAACCGGGACAGTTTTTGGCTACACCTTC
>TRBJ1-5|TRBV20-1|-|-
CSARAPGSNQPQHF
TGCAGTGCTAGAGCTCCTGGGAGCAATCAGCCCCAGCATTTT
>TRBJ2-3|TRBV28|-|many
CASNNNGPSQYF
TGTGCCAGCAACAACAATGGACCCTCGCAGTATTTT